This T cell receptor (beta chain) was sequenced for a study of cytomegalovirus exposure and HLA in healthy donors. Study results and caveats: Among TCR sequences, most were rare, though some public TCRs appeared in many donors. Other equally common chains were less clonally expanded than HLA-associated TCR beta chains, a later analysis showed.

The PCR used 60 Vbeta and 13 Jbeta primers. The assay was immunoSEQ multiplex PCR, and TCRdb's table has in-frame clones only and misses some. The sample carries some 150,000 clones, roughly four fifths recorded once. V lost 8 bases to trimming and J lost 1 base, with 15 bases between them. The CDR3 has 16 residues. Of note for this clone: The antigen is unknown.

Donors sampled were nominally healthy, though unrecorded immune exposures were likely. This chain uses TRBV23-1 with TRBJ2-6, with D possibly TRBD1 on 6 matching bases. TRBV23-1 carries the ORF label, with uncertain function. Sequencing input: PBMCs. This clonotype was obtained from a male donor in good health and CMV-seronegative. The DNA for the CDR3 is TGCGCCAGCGAGCCGACAGGTTTGTCTGGGGCCAACGTCCTGACTTTC. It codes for CASEPTGLSGANVLTF.